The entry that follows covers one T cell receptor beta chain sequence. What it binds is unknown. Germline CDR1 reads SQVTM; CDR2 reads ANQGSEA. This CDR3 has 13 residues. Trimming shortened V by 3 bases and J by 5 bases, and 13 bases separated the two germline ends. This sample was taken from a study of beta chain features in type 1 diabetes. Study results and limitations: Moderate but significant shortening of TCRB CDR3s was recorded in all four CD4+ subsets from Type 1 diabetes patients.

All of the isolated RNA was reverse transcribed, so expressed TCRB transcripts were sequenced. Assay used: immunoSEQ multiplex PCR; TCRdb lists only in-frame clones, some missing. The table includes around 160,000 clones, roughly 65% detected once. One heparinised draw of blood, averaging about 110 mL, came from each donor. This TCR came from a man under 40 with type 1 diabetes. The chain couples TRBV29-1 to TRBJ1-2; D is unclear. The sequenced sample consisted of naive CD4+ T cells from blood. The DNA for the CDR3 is TGCAGCGTTGATCGAATGCGGACGTATGGCTACACCTTC. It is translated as CSVDRMRTYGYTF.